The clone carrying this T cell receptor beta chain was detected many times. The data are from a study of spatial heterogeneity in lung cancer. Germline V gene lookup returns CDR1 DFQATT and CDR2 SNEGSKA (reference sequence). V lost 3 bases and J lost 7; bases outside the gene matches: 8. CDR3 size: 13 residues. Time point: sample taken at primary tumor resection. Via MiXCR, TCRdb re-called the 5' RACE reads, giving one row per CDR3 protein. The table includes over 50,000 distinct CDR3 sequences, about 5.9% detected once. Here the sequenced sample was PBMCs, taken at surgery. The source of this sequence is a female donor with early-stage non-small cell lung cancer. The chain has TRBV20-1 and TRBJ2-7, with 8 bases aligning to TRBD2. The CDR3 loop reads CSASTAREAEQYF. As DNA, the CDR3 is TGCAGTGCTAGCACGGCGCGGGAGGCTGAGCAGTACTTC.